This T cell receptor (beta chain) stems from a study of T-cell reconstitution after alpha-beta-depleted transplantation in children. The germline gives CDR1 GTSNPN, CDR2 SVGIG (reference sequence). With 0 bases clipped from V and 4 bases from J, the junction kept 1 base outside the gene matches. The CDR3 totals 13 residues. Construction of the TCRbeta library involved unique molecular identifiers. MiXCR, applied by TCRdb to the PCR reads, yields one record per CDR3 protein. This repertoire shows some 500,000 distinct CDR3 sequences, around a third found once; its top ten account for around 2.5%. This clonotype has just a few counts.

This sample comprised PBMCs from the stem cell graft donor, obtained from the stem cell graft. The gene calls are TRBV30 and TRBJ1-1; 8 nucleotides match TRBD1. This TCR derives from a human donor who donated a stem cell graft to a child with aplastic anemia. CDR3 sequence: CAWSVQGATEAFF. The CDR3 nucleotides read TGTGCCTGGAGTGTCCAGGGGGCCACTGAAGCTTTCTTT.